This T cell receptor beta chain was captured in a study of beta chain features in type 1 diabetes. Broader study findings: cDNA-based sequencing might over-represent cells highly expressing TCR. There were fewer insertions and more deletions at the VDJ junctions of type 1 diabetes patients.

Sequencing targeted expressed TCRB transcripts, as all isolated RNA had been reverse transcribed. Method: immunoSEQ multiplex PCR; TCRdb's copy keeps in-frame clones and lacks some. This sample yields 680,000 or so clones, of which about 16% are seen a single time; roughly 0.098% belongs to the top ten. Between the trimmed V and J ends, which lost 7 bases and 4 bases, there was a span of 7 bases. The germline V gene has CDR1 ENHRY and CDR2 SYGVKD. This CDR3 comprises 11 residues. About this clone: The antigen is not known.

Sorting of CD4+ naive, central memory, regulatory and stem cell-like memory cells was performed via CD45RO/CCR7/CD25/CD127/CD95/CD27. The origin of this receptor is a man aged 18 to 30 in good health. This chain joins TRBV10-3 and TRBJ1-2, with a weak D call TRBD1 (5 bases). Material: naive CD4+ T cells from blood. The CDR3 reads CAITDSYGYTF. For the CDR3, the DNA is TGTGCCATCACTGACAGCTATGGCTACACCTTC.